A selection of T cell receptor beta chains follows, all from one sample in a study of T cells in pancreatic ductal adenocarcinoma. The table came from immunoSEQ multiplex PCR; TCRdb's copy has only in-frame clones and leaves some out. The table shows just under 30,000 clones, with around 90% occurring only once. Sequencing was done on a sample of PBMCs. The receptors derive from a human donor with pancreatic ductal adenocarcinoma. CDR3s include the opening cysteine and the closing phenylalanine or tryptophan. A D gene is named only where the DNA matches it firmly. Size is stated for part of the rows, as once, few or many counts, or as a class when the clone is expanded.

V gene	J gene	D gene	clone size	CDR3 protein	CDR3 DNA
TRBV19	TRBJ2-7	TRBD2	.	CASSRTSRAYEQYF	TGTGCCAGTAGTAGGACTAGCAGAGCCTACGAGCAGTACTTC
TRBV6-6	TRBJ1-2	.	.	CASSYSVEGYGYTF	TGTGCCAGCAGTTACTCGGTCGAGGGCTATGGCTACACCTTC
TRBV5-6	TRBJ1-2	.	.	CASSSRRGQGYTF	TGTGCCAGCAGCTCGAGGAGGGGTCAAGGCTACACCTTC
TRBV5-6	TRBJ2-1	TRBD2	.	CASSRFRGLAGGEQFF	TGTGCCAGCAGCCGTTTCAGGGGACTAGCGGGAGGTGAGCAGTTCTTC
TRBV5-1	TRBJ2-1	.	.	CASSLVRLASFDEQFF	TGCGCCAGCAGCTTGGTACGTCTAGCGAGTTTTGATGAGCAGTTCTTC
TRBV4-1	TRBJ1-5	.	.	CASSTLPGPDQPQHF	TGCGCCAGCAGCACCCTCCCCGGACCGGATCAGCCCCAGCATTTT
TRBV6-1	TRBJ2-3	.	.	CASSVDRFTDTQYF	TGTGCCAGCAGTGTGGATAGGTTCACAGATACGCAGTATTTT
TRBV7-3	TRBJ2-3	.	.	CASSLSGGTDTQYF	TGTGCCAGCAGCTTATCGGGCGGCACAGATACGCAGTATTTT
TRBV6-1	TRBJ1-4	.	.	CASSEAPGEGKLFF	TGTGCCAGCAGTGAAGCTCCGGGGGAGGGAAAACTGTTTTTT
TRBV7-9	TRBJ1-4	TRBD1	.	CASSRTQGEEKLFF	TGTGCCAGCAGCCGAACTCAGGGGGAGGAAAAACTGTTTTTT
TRBV13	TRBJ2-7	.	.	CASSRYAGTEAYEQYF	TGTGCCAGCAGTCGTTATGCCGGGACGGAAGCCTACGAGCAGTACTTC
TRBV7-2	TRBJ2-7	.	few	CASSFFGHNEQYF	TGTGCCAGCAGCTTCTTCGGACACAACGAGCAGTACTTC
TRBV15	TRBJ2-2	.	.	CATSRVGSTGELFF	TGTGCCACCAGCAGGGTCGGCAGCACCGGGGAGCTGTTTTTT
TRBV29-1	TRBJ2-1	.	.	CSVEDRAVEQFF	TGCAGCGTTGAAGATCGGGCTGTCGAGCAGTTCTTC
TRBV5-1	TRBJ2-7	.	.	CASSSTGTPSYEQYF	TGCGCCAGCAGCTCAACAGGGACCCCCTCCTACGAGCAGTACTTC
TRBV18	TRBJ1-1	.	.	CASSQMNTEAFF	TGTGCCAGCTCGCAGATGAACACTGAAGCTTTCTTT
TRBV9	TRBJ2-7	TRBD2	.	CASSGSTSGSTYEQYF	TGTGCCAGCAGCGGCTCGACTAGCGGGAGTACCTACGAGCAGTACTTC
TRBV19	TRBJ1-4	.	.	CASSFGNEKLFF	TGTGCCAGTAGTTTTGGGAATGAAAAACTGTTTTTT
TRBV5-6	TRBJ2-7	TRBD2	.	CASSLAGGVGEQYF	TGTGCCAGCAGCTTGGCCGGGGGGGTGGGCGAGCAGTACTTC
TRBV29-1	TRBJ1-2	.	.	CSVDADGYTF	TGCAGCGTTGATGCAGATGGCTACACCTTC
TRBV2	TRBJ1-2	TRBD1	.	CASSDRRTGSYGYTF	TGTGCCAGCAGTGACAGAAGGACAGGGTCCTACGGCTACACCTTC
TRBV7-9	TRBJ2-5	.	.	CASSLRGGASYF	TGTGCCAGCAGCTTAAGGGGGGGGGCGAGCTACTTC
TRBV19	TRBJ2-2	TRBD1	.	CASSPGTGRDTGELFF	TGTGCCAGTAGCCCGGGGACAGGGCGGGACACCGGGGAGCTGTTTTTT
TRBV5-6	TRBJ1-5	TRBD1	few	CASSVWDRQSNQPQHF	TGTGCCAGCAGCGTGTGGGACAGACAGAGCAATCAGCCCCAGCATTTT
TRBV9	TRBJ2-5	TRBD2	.	CASSVARLAGAKETQYF	TGTGCCAGCAGCGTAGCTCGTCTAGCGGGAGCTAAGGAGACCCAGTACTTC
TRBV5-1	TRBJ2-1	TRBD2	.	CASSLESGRSYNEQFF	TGCGCCAGCAGCTTGGAGAGCGGGAGGTCCTACAATGAGCAGTTCTTC
TRBV6-1	TRBJ2-5	.	.	CASSEANQEAQYF	TGTGCCAGCAGTGAAGCGAACCAGGAGGCCCAGTACTTC
TRBV7-2	TRBJ1-1	.	.	CASSPHSMNTEAFF	TGTGCCAGCAGCCCCCACTCCATGAACACTGAAGCTTTCTTT
TRBV18	TRBJ1-5	.	.	CASSQGQNNQPQHF	TGTGCCAGCTCACAAGGACAGAACAATCAGCCCCAGCATTTT
TRBV27	TRBJ2-6	.	.	CASSFSGAGANVLTF	TGTGCCAGCAGTTTTTCGGGGGCTGGGGCCAACGTCCTGACTTTC
TRBV27	TRBJ2-1	TRBD2	.	CASSLLAGGPGYNEQFF	TGTGCCAGCAGTTTACTAGCGGGAGGGCCGGGTTACAATGAGCAGTTCTTC
TRBV29-1	TRBJ2-7	TRBD1	.	CSVEDVGTGNEQYF	TGCAGCGTTGAAGATGTTGGGACAGGGAACGAGCAGTACTTC
TRBV6-5	TRBJ1-2	TRBD1	.	CATGTGDAYGYTF	TGTGCCACCGGGACAGGGGATGCCTATGGCTACACCTTC
TRBV15	TRBJ2-5	TRBD2	.	CATNTPGTSQETQYF	TGTGCCACAAACACTCCCGGGACTAGCCAAGAGACCCAGTACTTC
TRBV7-2	TRBJ2-2	TRBD2	.	CASSLVIAGAGELFF	TGTGCCAGCAGCTTAGTGATTGCGGGGGCCGGGGAGCTGTTTTTT
TRBV5-4	TRBJ1-2	.	.	CASSLEDRGWTF	TGTGCCAGCAGCTTGGAAGACCGGGGATGGACCTTC
TRBV7-9	TRBJ1-1	.	.	CASSRDGGRAEAFF	TGTGCCAGCAGTAGAGACGGGGGAAGGGCTGAAGCTTTCTTT
TRBV6-5	TRBJ2-7	.	.	CASSPDPGRLYEQYF	TGTGCCAGCAGTCCCGACCCAGGCCGACTCTACGAGCAGTACTTC
TRBV6-5	TRBJ2-3	.	.	CASSLDRGTDTQYF	TGTGCCAGCAGCCTCGACAGAGGCACAGATACGCAGTATTTT
TRBV7-2	TRBJ1-1	.	.	CASSLLSGQLTEAFF	TGTGCCAGCAGCTTATTGTCAGGACAGCTCACTGAAGCTTTCTTT
TRBV28	TRBJ1-4	TRBD1	.	CASRTLDRGNEKLFF	TGTGCCAGCAGAACCTTGGACAGGGGTAATGAAAAACTGTTTTTT
TRBV5-4	TRBJ2-3	.	.	CASSLEYGDTQYF	TGTGCCAGCAGCTTGGAATATGGAGATACGCAGTATTTT
TRBV9	TRBJ1-1	.	.	CASSVGGGPMNTEAFF	TGTGCCAGCAGCGTAGGGGGGGGCCCTATGAACACTGAAGCTTTCTTT
TRBV18	TRBJ2-1	.	once	CASSPRDNNEQFF	TGTGCCAGCTCACCACGGGATAACAATGAGCAGTTCTTC
TRBV21-1	TRBJ2-1	.	.	CASLAGGINEQFF	TGTGCCAGCCTAGCGGGAGGGATCAATGAGCAGTTCTTC
TRBV18	TRBJ2-4	TRBD1	.	CASSFGTGGKNIQYF	TGTGCCAGCTCATTCGGGACAGGGGGCAAAAACATTCAGTACTTC
TRBV12-5	TRBJ2-6	.	.	CASGISGANVLTF	TGTGCTAGTGGGATCTCTGGGGCCAACGTCCTGACTTTC
TRBV5-1	TRBJ2-1	TRBD1	.	CASSAAKGEGQGAGEQFF	TGCGCCAGCAGCGCCGCGAAGGGTGAGGGACAGGGGGCTGGCGAGCAGTTCTTC
TRBV27	TRBJ2-5	TRBD2	.	CASRSTSGTETQYF	TGTGCCAGCAGGTCGACTAGCGGGACGGAGACCCAGTACTTC
TRBV27	TRBJ2-7	TRBD2	.	CASALAGAYEQYF	TGTGCCAGCGCATTAGCGGGGGCCTACGAGCAGTACTTC
TRBV7-2	TRBJ1-2	TRBD1	.	CASSARDRGRANYGYTF	TGTGCCAGCAGCGCTCGGGACAGGGGTAGAGCTAACTATGGCTACACCTTC
TRBV7-9	TRBJ1-2	TRBD1	.	CASSRPGTVNYGYTF	TGTGCCAGCAGCCGACCCGGGACAGTTAACTATGGCTACACCTTC
TRBV18	TRBJ1-4	.	.	CASSPRGANEKLFF	TGTGCCAGCTCGCCCCGGGGAGCTAATGAAAAACTGTTTTTT
TRBV5-1	TRBJ2-5	TRBD2	.	CASSLSRNSREPETQYF	TGCGCCAGCAGCTTGTCCAGGAATTCGCGGGAGCCAGAGACCCAGTACTTC